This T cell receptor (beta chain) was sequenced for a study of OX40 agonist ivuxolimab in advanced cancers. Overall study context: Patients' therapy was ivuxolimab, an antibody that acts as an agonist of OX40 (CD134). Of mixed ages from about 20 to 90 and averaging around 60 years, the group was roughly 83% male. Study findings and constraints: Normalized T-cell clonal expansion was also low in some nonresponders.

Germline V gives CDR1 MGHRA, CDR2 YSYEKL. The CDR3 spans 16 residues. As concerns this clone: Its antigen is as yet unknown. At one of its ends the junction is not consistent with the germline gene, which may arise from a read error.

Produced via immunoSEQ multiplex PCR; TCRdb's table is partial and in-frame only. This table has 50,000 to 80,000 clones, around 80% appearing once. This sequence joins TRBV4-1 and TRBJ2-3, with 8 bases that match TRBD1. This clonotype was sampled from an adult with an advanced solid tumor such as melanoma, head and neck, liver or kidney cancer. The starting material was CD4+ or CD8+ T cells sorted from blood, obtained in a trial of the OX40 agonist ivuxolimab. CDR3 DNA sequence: TGCGCCAGCAGCCGCCTACCGGGACAGGCTACAGGTACGCAGTATTTT. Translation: CASSRLPGQATGTQYF.